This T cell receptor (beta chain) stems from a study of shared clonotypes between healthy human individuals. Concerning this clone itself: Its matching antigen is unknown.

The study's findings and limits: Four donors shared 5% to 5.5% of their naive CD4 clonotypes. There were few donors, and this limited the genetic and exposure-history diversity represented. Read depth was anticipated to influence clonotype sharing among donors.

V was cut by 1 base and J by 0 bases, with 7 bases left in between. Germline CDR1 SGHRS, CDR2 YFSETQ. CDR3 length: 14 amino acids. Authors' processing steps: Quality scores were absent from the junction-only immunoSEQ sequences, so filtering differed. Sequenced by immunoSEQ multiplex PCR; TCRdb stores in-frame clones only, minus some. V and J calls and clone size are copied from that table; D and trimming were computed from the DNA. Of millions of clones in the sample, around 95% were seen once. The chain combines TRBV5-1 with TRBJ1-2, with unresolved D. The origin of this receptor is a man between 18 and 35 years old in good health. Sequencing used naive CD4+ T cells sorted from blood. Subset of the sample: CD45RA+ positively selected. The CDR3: CASSLQPANYGYTF. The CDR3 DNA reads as TGCGCCAGCAGCTTGCAGCCGGCTAACTATGGCTACACCTTC.